A single TCR beta chain is shown here with its context. The V gene lost 2 bases and the J gene lost 5 bases, with 6 bases spanning the gap. This CDR3 region has 11 residues. The germline V gene encodes CDR1 DFQATT and CDR2 SNEGSKA (reference sequence). The entry originates in a study of blood T cell repertoires in COVID-19. Overall study: The cDNA or gDNA used as material had been derived from T cells, B-cell-depleted T cells, or PBMCs.

As originally analysed: How many nucleated cells were present was estimated from reference gene primer amplification. Measured with immunoSEQ multiplex PCR; TCRdb has only the in-frame clones, and not every one. The V and J calls and clone size come from that table; D and trimming were worked out from the DNA. The table has approximately 78,000 clones, over 75% seen once; the top ten hold over 25%. The sequenced sample was peripheral blood. The rearrangement links TRBV20-1 to TRBJ1-1; D is uncertain. The clonotype originates from a man aged 50 to 59 with acute or convalescent COVID-19. The DNA for the CDR3 is TGCAGTGCTAGACCGGGTACTGAAGCTTTCTTT. Translation: CSARPGTEAFF.